The clone carrying this TCR beta chain was counted at least ten times. TCRdb recomputed calls from the 5' RACE reads with MiXCR, one row per CDR3 protein. Among about 40,000 distinct CDR3 sequences, more than 20% were seen once, and the ten largest hold roughly 4%. The CDR3 length is 12 residues. Germline V gene lookup returns CDR1 MNHEY and CDR2 SMNVEV (reference sequence). The V and J ends lost 5 bases and 3 bases respectively, with 5 bases between them. Cells sorted as Tregs were CD4+, CD25+ and CD127-/low. J is TRBJ1-5 and V is TRBV27; no firm D call. This TCR was sampled from a female donor with breast cancer. The sample comprised Tregs sorted from a lymph node. The CDR3 reads CASSPNNQPQHF. Written as DNA, the CDR3 is TGTGCCAGCAGTCCGAACAATCAGCCCCAGCATTTT.